This TCR beta chain came from a study of human T cells and chemical hapten exposure (dated by TCRdb to 2020 to 2022). Some background on the complete study: For sensitization, 2% DPC in acetone was applied to a roughly 2 cm by roughly 2 cm area of upper inner arm skin. Throughout the approximately 25-week study period, patients were also given weekly therapeutic DPC doses on the scalp. Patch testing was done on the upper back using Finn chambers containing 0.01% DPC, and results were scored after 6 days according to International Contact Dermatitis Research Group standards. Most of the patients in the cohort were female, and the cohort covered alopecia areata with under or over 50% scalp involvement, alopecia totalis and alopecia universalis. Libraries were pooled for sequencing, and variation in per-sample TCR yields was attributed mainly to small differences in library volumes within the pool. In alopecia patients, the study followed how the peripheral blood TCR repertoire changed in vivo over primary and secondary sensitization to diphenylcyclopropenone (DPC), a hapten. Blood samples were taken from patients before sensitization (week 0) and then at 2, 6 and about 24 weeks after DPC sensitization. Some 29 alopecia patients gave blood for TCR sequencing at one to four time points (pre-sensitization, 2, 6 and 24 weeks). The investigation overall reported the following: Expanded TCRs formed significantly more large CDR3 similarity clusters than pre-sensitization or healthy control sets, consistent with antigen-driven responses. Patch test score correlated positively with the number of PT1 expanded TCRs, reaching significance at thresholds 8, 16 and 32 but not at 4. Repeated subsampling changed both the strength of the expansion versus patch-test correlation and the threshold at which that correlation became significant. Because every patient had alopecia, a presumed autoimmune disease, the patients' immune response might differ from that of healthy individuals. DPC sensitization did not change the number of TCRs with a frequency above 1 in 1000, and there was no evidence of changes in global repertoire structure.

The receptor library was made with RACE. TCRdb shows the sequencer as NextSeq 500. During library preparation, unique molecular identifiers were attached to individual cDNA molecules so that TCRs could be counted in a quantitative, reproducible way. From each blood RNA sample, both TCR alpha and TCR beta chains were sequenced. The source study handled its data this way. Samples had a median of around 92,000 TCRs, with a range from roughly 23,224 to 700,000. V, J and CDR3 annotation of the TCR reads was carried out using the Decombinator software suite. Every sample was subsampled to the same number of TCRs (28,000) for the PS versus PT1 abundance plots. TCRs were defined as expanded if absent before sensitization and observed at least eight times at the 2-week time point. TCRdb ran its own pipeline on the public reads, namely fastp trimming at Q25 and MiXCR clone calling, and kept in-frame beta chains. Rows matching on CDR3 protein sequence are summarized as one entry with the most common DNA and genes. These V and J calls derive from TCRdb rather than the authors' analysis. The sample has about 380,000 distinct CDR3 sequences on record, roughly 6.3% of them singletons. In total, the top ten clones hold about 5.6% of the sample.

Based on the germline V gene, the CDR1 and CDR2 sequences are SGHTA and FQGNSA. V lost 1 base and J lost 5 bases; the stretch between them is 11 bases long. The CDR3 covers 14 residues, taking in both the cysteine and the phenylalanine. The kept DNA is CDR3 alone, 42 bases in frame from the first base. This clonotype was observed a handful of times. Its antigen is currently not known. No base-level quality is on record; no much larger clone is a single base apart. The sample's time point label, in plain terms: patch test 2, 6 weeks after DPC sensitization. Taken with the paper, the label for treatment or condition translates to: therapeutic diphenylcyclopropenone sensitization with weekly scalp DPC. Blood at each patch-test visit was drawn before the patch test was applied. Eligible patients were aged 18 to 70, diagnosed with alopecia, deemed suitable for DPC therapy, and excluded if pregnant. Total RNA was extracted from unfractionated whole blood that had been collected in Tempus Blood RNA tubes.

Material: whole blood, obtained in connection with sensitization to the hapten diphenylcyclopropenone (DPC). This receptor was obtained from a woman between 18 and 30 years old with alopecia areata. Some clones in this sample may be carry-over from other donors' samples. The rearranged chain carries TRBV7-2 and TRBJ1-2, with an unclear D gene assignment. The bases are TGTGCCAGCAGCTTAGTCGATCCGTGGTATGGCTACACCTTC. It specifies CASSLVDPWYGYTF.